This T cell receptor (beta chain) derives from a study of blood T cell repertoires in COVID-19. The CDR3 consists of 15 residues. The V end lost 5 bases, the J end lost 1 base, and 11 bases lay between the germline ends. Germline values: CDR1 LGHNA, CDR2 YNFKEQ. Only in-frame clones appear in the TCRdb table, and some are missing; sequencing was by immunoSEQ multiplex PCR. The top ten clones hold about 1.6% of a sample with about 260,000 clones, around 87% of them seen once. Input material: peripheral blood. The receptor was isolated from a woman aged 40 to 50 who had recovered from COVID-19. This chain joins TRBV4-2 and TRBJ2-2; tentatively, D is TRBD1 (6 bases). The CDR3 spells CASSSTTGNTGELFF. Here the CDR3 DNA reads TGTGCCAGCAGCTCAACGACAGGGAACACCGGGGAGCTGTTTTTT.